This TCR beta chain was identified in a study of cytomegalovirus exposure and HLA in healthy donors. The PCR was carried out with 60 Vbeta primers and 13 Jbeta primers. The table came from immunoSEQ multiplex PCR; TCRdb's copy has only in-frame clones and leaves some out. Across roughly 100,000 clones, the top ten clones capture 3% to 3.5% of the sample. Whole-study findings and limits: The study dropped some indistinguishable V segments, TRBV6-2 and TRBV6-3 among them.

V was clipped by 0 bases and J by 4 bases; unmatched bases: 5. The CDR3 runs to 15 residues. CDR1 is MGHRA, CDR2 YSYEKL, per germline. For this clone: The antigen is not known.

The sequenced sample was PBMCs. The clonotype comes from a man aged 40-50 years in good health and CMV-seronegative. The genes are TRBV4-1 and TRBJ2-7; 8 nucleotides match TRBD2. The CDR3 reads CASSQDGLAGYEQYF. The CDR3 DNA sequence: TGCGCCAGCAGCCAAGACGGGCTAGCGGGTTACGAGCAGTACTTC.